This T cell receptor (beta chain) was documented in a study of monozygotic twins with inflammatory bowel disease. With respect to this clonotype: Its specificity is not known.

TCRdb re-analyzed the 5' RACE reads; it lists each CDR3 protein once, without DNA. The clone table shows some 200,000 distinct CDR3 sequences, with the ten largest holding 1.6%. Study results and caveats: The analysis did not separate different T cell subtypes.

Source material: blood. This TCR was recovered from a human donor with ulcerative colitis or Crohn's disease, or a healthy co-twin of an affected twin (not recorded which).

The CDR3 protein is CASSLGASGAYEQFF. V is TRBV12-3 or TRBV12-4 and J is TRBJ2-1; TCRdb picks TRBD2, but there is no DNA to check that call. This CDR3 region has 15 residues.